This entry lists 2 T cell receptor beta chains sequenced from one sample in a study of T cells in Graves' hyperthyroidism and ophthalmopathy. Amplification yielded TCR beta CDR3 regions, with RNA transcripts as the source. Using the HTBI primer set, a first-round RT-PCR was run on the TCR CDR3. Each CDR3 protein gets one entry after TCRdb re-called the multiplex PCR reads with MiXCR. The data show under 400,000 distinct CDR3 sequences, about 25% seen once. The specimen was blood. The receptors were gathered from a man between 50 and 59 years old with Graves' hyperthyroidism.

In regard to this clonotype: Since a much larger clone is just one base distant, this may be a read error. The chain carries TRBV6-9 and TRBJ2-3, with D tentatively TRBD2 (5 bases). The germline V gene encodes CDR1 MNHGY and CDR2 SVAAGI. The CDR3 spans 13 residues. CDR3 protein: CVSSYPGELTQYF. DNA for the CDR3: TGTGTCAGCAGTTACCCCGGGGAGTTGACGCAGTATTTT.

The V and J genes are TRBV5-5 and TRBJ1-1, with a weak D call TRBD1 (6 bases). CDR3 size: 14 residues. V was cut by 0 bases and J by 5 bases, with 11 bases left in between. From germline, CDR1 is SGHKS and CDR2 YYEKEE (reference sequence). The CDR3: CASSLDTRGTEAFF. The CDR3 coding sequence is TGTGCCAGCAGCTTGGATACCAGGGGAACTGAAGCTTTCTTT.